This T cell receptor beta chain was identified during a study of blood T cell repertoires in COVID-19. On the study more broadly: The analysed material was cDNA or gDNA that came from T cells, B-cell-depleted T cells, or PBMCs.

The authors' processing: Nucleated cell counts were estimated from reference gene primer amplification. Measured with immunoSEQ multiplex PCR; TCRdb has only the in-frame clones, and not every one. The DNA gave D and trimming, while V, J and clone size come from that table. The top ten clones hold roughly 3.2% of a sample with fewer than 250,000 clones, roughly 84% of them seen once. CDR1 is KGHDR, CDR2 SFDVKD, per germline. The V and J ends lost 5 bases and 10 bases, in that order; junction bases with no gene match: 10. The CDR3 is made up of 14 amino acids. The table lists this clone with a few counts.

Sequenced material: PBMCs or T cells enriched from blood (not recorded which). The TCR sequence derives from a woman aged 30 to 39 who had recovered from COVID-19. The V gene is TRBV24-1, the J gene TRBJ2-1; 7 bases align to TRBD1. CDR3 region: CATSARDSPWEQFF. The CDR3 bases are TGTGCCACCAGTGCCAGGGACAGCCCTTGGGAGCAGTTCTTC.